Detailed here is one T cell receptor beta chain. Its antigen remains unidentified. Sequencing was performed with immunoSEQ multiplex PCR; in TCRdb, only in-frame clones are kept and a portion is missing. The table has about 140,000 clones, 92% seen once. These data come from a study of CD4+ T cells in melanoma. The CDR3 has 15 amino acids. CDR1 is MNHEY, CDR2 SVGAGI, per germline. Trimming shortened V by 3 bases and J by 7 bases, and 16 bases separated the two germline ends. The study's findings and limits: Neoantigen-specific CD4+ T cells in melanoma reportedly had diverse differentiation states. A reported correlation linked neoantigen-specific CD4+ T cells to CD8+, macrophage and B cell function.

The chain is built from TRBV6-5 and TRBJ1-5; D might be TRBD1 (6 bases). The TCR sequence derives from a human donor with melanoma. CDR3 nucleotides: TGTGCCAGCAGTTATAGTTCCAGGGGTGGACAGCCCCAGCATTTT. Residues: CASSYSSRGGQPQHF.